What follows describes a single TCR beta chain. Antigen: not known. The data originate from a study of T cell therapy after organ transplantation. Study information: T cell doses, up to 6, came every 2 weeks; follow-up lasted roughly 27 weeks. 20 to 29 weeks after therapy completion, long-term post-therapy blood was collected.

Time point reported: 20-29 weeks after completion of therapy. Sequencing was performed with immunoSEQ multiplex PCR; in TCRdb, only in-frame clones are kept and a portion is missing. The sample yields about 17,000 clones, 85% seen once. V lost 2 bases, J lost 8 bases, and 12 bases lay in between. Germline V lookup: CDR1 MNHEY, CDR2 SVGAGI. The CDR3 consists of 13 residues. The rearrangement joins TRBV6-5 to TRBJ1-2, with D unresolved. The receptor comes from a human patient who had received a solid organ transplant and had CMV disease. Part of the T cell pool may stem from the graft donor. Specimen: CD8+ T cells from blood, collected after autologous CMV-specific T cell therapy. The CDR3 loop reads CASSYGGPWGYTF. CDR3 nucleotides: TGTGCCAGCAGTTACGGCGGCCCCTGGGGCTACACCTTC.